This T cell receptor (beta chain) was recorded in a study of cytomegalovirus exposure and HLA in healthy donors. For the study at large: Earlier sequencing of about 179 million T cells yielded roughly 120 million unique TCR beta sequences.

Study findings and constraints: The likely origin of a cluster of highly shared sequence variants was a sequencing artifact. The study flagged roughly 160 TCR beta chains as cytomegalovirus-associated. As confirmed in vitro, three CMV-associated chains were specific for CMV antigens.

The germline gives CDR1 SEHNR, CDR2 FQNEAQ (reference sequence). This CDR3 region has 16 residues. V lost 5 bases and J lost 5, with 19 bases in between. Primers for the PCR totalled 60 Vbeta and 13 Jbeta. Measured with immunoSEQ multiplex PCR; TCRdb has only the in-frame clones, and not every one. This sample has some 180,000 clones; 79% occur once, and the top ten carry nearly 4.5%. Concerning this clone itself: The antigen remains undetermined.

The V gene is TRBV7-9, the J gene TRBJ2-1, with a possible D match to TRBD1 (6 bases). Sequencing used PBMCs. This TCR was recovered from a woman between 25 and 40 years old in good health and CMV-seropositive. In DNA, the CDR3 is TGTGCCAGCAGCCGAAAACAGGGCCCCTACGACAATGAGCAGTTCTTC. It encodes CASSRKQGPYDNEQFF. Drawing the rest from reference TRBV7-9 and TRBJ2-1, the complete variable domain is DTGVSQNPRHKITKRGQNVTFRCDPISEHNRLYWYRQTLGQGPEFLTYFQNEAQLEKSRLLSDRFSAERPKGSFSTLEIQRTEQGDSAMYLCASSRKQGPYDNEQFFGPGTRLTVL.